These 28 T cell receptor beta chains were sequenced from one sample in a study of glioma-infiltrating T cells after dendritic cell vaccination. TCRdb keeps only in-frame clones here, not all; method: immunoSEQ multiplex PCR. The sample lists about 87,000 clones, 80% to 90% occurring once. Sequences were derived from blood, sampled before dendritic cell vaccination. The receptors here all came from a human donor with glioblastoma.

The chain carries TRBV6-4 and TRBJ2-1; TRBD2 agrees at 11 bases. Germline CDR1 is MRHNA and CDR2 is SNTAGT. CDR3 length: 15 residues. Trimming cost V 3 bases and J 10 bases; bases outside gene matches: 8. The CDR3 DNA reads TGTGCCAGCAGTGATTTAGCGGGGGGGCACTCAGAGCAGTTCTTC. It yields the protein CASSDLAGGHSEQFF.

This clone was detected only once. The V and J genes are TRBV28 and TRBJ1-2; D call uncertain. CDR1 MDHEN and CDR2 SYDVKM come from the germline V gene. This CDR3 comprises 15 residues. V lost 3 bases to trimming and J lost 3 bases, with 14 bases between them. For the CDR3, the DNA is TGTGCCAGCAGTTTGGTAACTAACGGGGACTATGGCTACACCTTC. Residues: CASSLVTNGDYGYTF.

The DNA of the CDR3 is TGCGCCAGCAGCCCGGTCGCTAGCGAGACAGATACGCAGTATTTT. Translated, it gives CASSPVASETDTQYF. The V call is TRBV5-1, the J call TRBJ2-3; perhaps TRBD2 as D (6 bases). The V end was cut by 4 bases, the J end by 3 bases, with 15 bases between. Germline V gives CDR1 SGHRS, CDR2 YFSETQ. This CDR3 is built from 15 residues. Together with reference TRBV5-1 and TRBJ2-3, the CDR3 gives the full variable domain: KAGVTQTPRYLIKTRGQQVTLSCSPISGHRSVSWYQQTPGQGLQFLFEYFSETQRNKGNFPGRFSGRQFSNSRSEMNVSTLELGDSALYLCASSPVASETDTQYFGPGTRLTVL.

The chain combines TRBV9 with TRBJ2-1; D is perhaps TRBD2 (6 bases). Germline V CDR1 and CDR2: SGDLS, YYNGEE. There are 13 residues in the CDR3. The V and J ends lost 6 bases and 10 bases respectively, with 17 bases between them. CDR3 sequence: CASTPRDSSEQFF. CDR3 DNA: TGTGCCAGCACCCCCCGGGACTCCTCAGAGCAGTTCTTC.

Here the CDR3 DNA reads TGTGCCAGCAGGGTGCAGGGAATCACAGATACGCAGTATTTT. Protein sequence: CASRVQGITDTQYF. This chain links TRBV6-6 with TRBJ2-3, with a possible D match to TRBD1 (5 bases). The CDR3 length is 14 residues. Germline values: CDR1 MNHNY, CDR2 SVGAGI (reference sequence). The V and J ends lost 6 bases and 2 bases respectively, with 12 bases between them.

The chain links TRBV11-2 to TRBJ2-1; 8 nucleotides line up with TRBD1. This CDR3 has 13 amino acids. Trimming took 5 bases from V and 9 from J; bases not matched to a gene: 6. The germline V gene encodes CDR1 SGHAT and CDR2 FQNNGV. CDR3: CASSPPGTGEQFF. The CDR3, as DNA: TGTGCCAGCAGCCCCCCCGGGACAGGTGAGCAGTTCTTC.

The chain has TRBV30 and TRBJ2-1, with TRBD2 matching 8 bases. This CDR3 comprises 16 residues. CDR1 is GTSNPN and CDR2 is SVGIG in the germline V gene (reference sequence). The junction had 12 bases not matched to a gene; V was cut back by 3 bases and J by 5 bases. The CDR3 loop reads CAWSKPGAGVNNEQFF. DNA of the CDR3: TGTGCCTGGAGCAAGCCGGGAGCGGGGGTAAACAATGAGCAGTTCTTC.

A remark on this clone: Different DNA sequences within this sample yield the same CDR3. This chain joins TRBV5-1 and TRBJ1-2, with D possibly TRBD1 on 5 matching bases. The CDR3 has 13 amino acids. The germline V gene encodes CDR1 SGHRS and CDR2 YFSETQ. V lost 0 bases and J lost 4, with 7 bases in between. The CDR3, as DNA: TGCGCCAGCAGCTTGGGACAGAGCTATGGCTACACCTTC. Protein sequence: CASSLGQSYGYTF.

The V gene is TRBV2, the J gene TRBJ1-4; D is ambiguous. CDR1 is SNHLY and CDR2 is FYNNEI in the germline V gene. Trimming shortened V by 4 bases and J by 3 bases, and 9 bases separated the two germline ends. The CDR3 contains 14 residues. In nucleotides, the CDR3 is TGTGCCAGCAGTGGGCAGATGCCTAATGAAAAACTGTTTTTT. Protein sequence: CASSGQMPNEKLFF.

The chain is built from TRBV6-5 and TRBJ1-1; possibly TRBD1 for D (5 bases). V was pared by 0 bases and J by 3 bases, with 11 bases between. There are 15 residues in the CDR3. From germline, CDR1 is MNHEY and CDR2 SVGAGI. The chain's CDR3 is CASSYSPRADTEAFF. In DNA, the CDR3 is TGTGCCAGCAGTTACTCACCCAGGGCGGACACTGAAGCTTTCTTT.

This clone was recorded once. V gene TRBV11-2 combines with J gene TRBJ1-2; D is ambiguous. Trimming removed 0 bases at V and 0 bases at J, with 8 bases between. CDR1 SGHAT and CDR2 FQNNGV come from the germline V gene. The CDR3 covers 15 residues. In DNA, the CDR3 is TGTGCCAGCAGCTTAGATCTTGCAGCTAACTATGGCTACACCTTC. It codes for CASSLDLAANYGYTF.

The chain uses TRBV5-1 and TRBJ1-2, with TRBD1 matching over 9 bases. The V segment lost 4 bases and the J segment 5 bases; nucleotides outside the gene matches: 12. The CDR3 runs to 16 residues. Germline V gives CDR1 SGHRS, CDR2 YFSETQ. As DNA, the CDR3 is TGCGCCAGCAGCGATGGACAGGGGAAGGGGGAGTATGGCTACACCTTC. It codes for CASSDGQGKGEYGYTF.

The J gene is TRBJ1-5, the V gene TRBV2; the D is unclear. The CDR3 has 12 amino acids. V lost 1 base and J 14 bases, leaving 12 bases between the germline ends. Germline V gene lookup returns CDR1 SNHLY and CDR2 FYNNEI. The CDR3 spells CASSEDVGGEHF. CDR3 in DNA: TGTGCCAGCAGTGAAGACGTTGGCGGGGAGCATTTT.

The rearrangement uses TRBV6-1 and TRBJ2-1; the D gene is possibly TRBD1 (5 bases). Germline V gives CDR1 MNHNS, CDR2 SASEGT. Trimming took off 2 bases at V and 8 bases at J, with 19 bases between the two ends. CDR3 length: 16 residues. The CDR3: CASSEWGALTLDEQFF. CDR3 sequence (DNA): TGTGCCAGCAGTGAATGGGGCGCCCTTACACTCGATGAGCAGTTCTTC.

The V call is TRBV5-1, the J call TRBJ1-5; possible D gene TRBD1, 5 bases. Germline V gene sequence: CDR1 SGHRS, CDR2 YFSETQ. V lost 0 bases, J lost 6 bases, and 7 bases lay in between. The CDR3 consists of 13 residues. This CDR3 is CASSLEGVQPQHF. CDR3 nucleotides: TGCGCCAGCAGCTTGGAAGGGGTTCAGCCCCAGCATTTT. Full variable domain (remainder filled in from reference TRBV5-1 and TRBJ1-5): KAGVTQTPRYLIKTRGQQVTLSCSPISGHRSVSWYQQTPGQGLQFLFEYFSETQRNKGNFPGRFSGRQFSNSRSEMNVSTLELGDSALYLCASSLEGVQPQHFGDGTRLSIL.

The chain couples TRBV6-4 to TRBJ2-4; 8 bases fit TRBD1. The CDR3 sequence is 15 residues long. The germline CDR1 and CDR2 sequences are MRHNA and SNTAGT. The V gene end was trimmed by 3 bases and the J gene end by 6 bases; junction bases not matched to a gene: 7. The CDR3 sequence: CASSESQGEVNIQYF. DNA of the CDR3: TGTGCCAGCAGTGAATCACAGGGGGAGGTAAACATTCAGTACTTC.

The rearrangement links TRBV18 to TRBJ1-3; 7 nucleotides match TRBD1. The CDR3 contains 13 residues. From germline, CDR1 is KGHSH and CDR2 LQKENI. With 5 bases clipped from V and 4 bases from J, the junction kept 2 bases outside the gene matches. Here the CDR3 DNA reads TGTGCCAGCTCAACGGACAGGGGAAACACCATATATTTT. Its translation is CASSTDRGNTIYF.

This clone is a singleton in its sample. The V call is TRBV9, the J call TRBJ2-5; D possibly corresponds to TRBD2 (7 bases). Looked up from germline, CDR1 is SGDLS and CDR2 is YYNGEE. The CDR3 sequence is 17 residues long. V lost 3 bases and J lost 5, with 23 bases in between. CDR3 nucleotide sequence: TGTGCCAGCAGCGCCCCGGCCGGGGGGCGCGGGGTGGAGACCCAGTACTTC. It codes for CASSAPAGGRGVETQYF.

The chain employs TRBV10-3 and TRBJ2-7, with D perhaps matching TRBD2 (6 bases). CDR3 length: 15 amino acids. V was pared by 4 bases and J by 0 bases, with 13 bases between. The V gene's germline CDR1 is ENHRY and CDR2 SYGVKD. The CDR3 nucleotides are TGTGCCATCAGTGGGGGATCCGGGGGCTCCTACGAGCAGTACTTC. Its protein is CAISGGSGGSYEQYF.

The chain links TRBV5-5 to TRBJ1-1; D is ambiguous. Per the germline V gene, CDR1 is SGHKS and CDR2 is YYEKEE (reference sequence). V dropped 5 bases and J dropped 8 bases, with 10 bases sitting between them. The CDR3 totals 11 residues. CDR3 residues: CASSSTAEAFF. In DNA form, the CDR3 reads TGTGCCAGCAGTTCTACAGCAGAAGCTTTCTTT.

The rearrangement joins TRBV10-3 to TRBJ2-2; maybe TRBD2 (5 bases). CDR3 size: 13 residues. Germline V lookup: CDR1 ENHRY, CDR2 SYGVKD. The V end was cut by 4 bases, the J end by 5 bases, with 8 bases between. The CDR3 is CAISGTLTGELFF. The CDR3 nucleotides read TGTGCCATCAGTGGGACTTTGACCGGGGAGCTGTTTTTT.

The V call is TRBV11-3, the J call TRBJ2-7; 7 bases fit TRBD1. Trimming cost V 6 bases and J 4 bases; bases outside gene matches: 6. The CDR3 extends over 13 amino acids. The germline V gene has CDR1 SGHNT and CDR2 YENEEA. The CDR3, as DNA: TGTGCCAGCAGACTGACAGGGTCTTACGAGCAGTACTTC. As protein: CASRLTGSYEQYF.

The chain is built from TRBV2 and TRBJ1-1; 9 nucleotides agree with TRBD1. V shed 6 bases, J shed 5 bases, and the junction held 4 bases outside the gene matches. Per germline, CDR1 SNHLY and CDR2 FYNNEI. The CDR3 consists of 13 residues. The DNA for the CDR3 is TGTGCCAGCAGGGGGACAGGGAGGACTGAAGCTTTCTTT. This translates into CASRGTGRTEAFF.

The gene calls are TRBV30 and TRBJ1-3; TRBD1 matches at 11 bases. CDR1 and CDR2 (germline): GTSNPN, SVGIG (reference sequence). CDR3 length: 20 amino acids. With V trimmed by 0 bases and J by 0 bases, 13 bases remained unmatched. The DNA for the CDR3 is TGTGCCTGGAGTGTAACCTGGACAGGGGGCCGTGCATACTCTGGAAACACCATATATTTT. Protein sequence: CAWSVTWTGGRAYSGNTIYF.

The V and J genes are TRBV5-1 and TRBJ2-2, with TRBD1 as a possible D gene (5 bases). V lost 1 base, J lost 2 bases, and 12 bases lay in between. Germline V gene sequence: CDR1 SGHRS, CDR2 YFSETQ. CDR3 length: 16 amino acids. CDR3 sequence: CASSLTDSFNTGELFF. CDR3 nucleotides: TGCGCCAGCAGCTTGACCGACAGTTTCAACACCGGGGAGCTGTTTTTT.

This clone was seen only once. V usage is TRBV6-5 and J usage is TRBJ1-6, with a weak D call TRBD1 (5 bases). In germline, CDR1 is MNHEY, CDR2 SVGAGI. The CDR3 has 12 amino acids. The germline V and J ends were trimmed by 9 bases and 10 bases, with 13 bases remaining between them. The CDR3 DNA is TGTGCCAGTCGGGGCGGGGACTCACCCCTCCACTTT. Translated, it gives CASRGGDSPLHF.

The rearrangement links TRBV5-1 to TRBJ2-5; a weak D match, TRBD1 (6 bases). Trimming took off 5 bases at V and 4 bases at J, with 21 bases between the two ends. This CDR3 contains 16 residues. Germline-derived CDR1 and CDR2 are SGHRS and YFSETQ. The CDR3 region is CASSPQAGELGETQYF. The CDR3 region has the DNA TGCGCCAGCAGTCCCCAGGCAGGGGAATTAGGAGAGACCCAGTACTTC.

This clone was detected only once. V is TRBV6-5 and J is TRBJ1-1; 8 bases fit TRBD1. With V trimmed by 6 bases and J by 1 base, 1 base remained unmatched. Per germline, CDR1 MNHEY and CDR2 SVGAGI. This CDR3 is 13 amino acids long. The DNA for the CDR3 is TGTGCCAGCAGGGGGACAGGGAACACTGAAGCTTTCTTT. Translating gives CASRGTGNTEAFF.